Below, 21 T cell receptor beta chains from the same sample are listed, as sequenced in a study of OX40 agonist ivuxolimab in advanced cancers. Produced via immunoSEQ multiplex PCR; TCRdb's table is partial and in-frame only. The sample records tens of thousands of clones, 85% to 90% being singletons. The material sequenced was CD4+ or CD8+ T cells sorted from blood, taken in a trial of the OX40 agonist ivuxolimab. The receptors originated from an adult with an advanced solid tumor such as melanoma, head and neck, liver or kidney cancer.

The chain uses TRBV2 and TRBJ2-3; 8 bases line up with TRBD2. Germline V CDR1 and CDR2: SNHLY, FYNNEI. The CDR3 runs 16 residues. The V gene end was trimmed by 10 bases and the J gene end by 4 bases; junction bases not matched to a gene: 16. CDR3 residues: CATSKLGGGMADTQYF. The DNA for the CDR3 is TGTGCCACCAGCAAGTTAGGCGGGGGGATGGCAGATACGCAGTATTTT.

The chain joins TRBV6-5 to TRBJ1-1; D possibly corresponds to TRBD1 (6 bases). The V and J ends lost 7 bases and 4 bases respectively, with 16 bases between them. Looked up from germline, CDR1 is MNHEY and CDR2 is SVGAGI. The CDR3 is 14 residues long. CDR3 nucleotides: TGTGCCAGCACCGGGAGACAGGACCGCACTGAAGCTTTCTTT. Translation gives CASTGRQDRTEAFF.

The chain recombines TRBV28 with TRBJ2-7, with D hard to call. Germline loops: CDR1 MDHEN, CDR2 SYDVKM. V was pared by 6 bases and J by 0 bases, with 12 bases between. This CDR3 region has 14 residues. This chain's CDR3 is CASSSVPSSYEQYF. CDR3 coding DNA: TGTGCCAGCAGCAGCGTACCGAGCTCCTACGAGCAGTACTTC.

This clone was recorded once. CDR3 residues: CASSYVQGGGYTF. The CDR3 DNA reads as TGTGCCAGCAGTTACGTCCAGGGGGGAGGCTACACCTTC. This chain links TRBV6-5 with TRBJ1-2, with 7 positions matching TRBD1. With V trimmed by 2 bases and J by 8 bases, 5 bases remained unmatched. Germline assignment: CDR1 MNHEY and CDR2 SVGAGI. The CDR3 loop spans 13 amino acids.

Concerning this clone: Sequence at one end of the junction differs from germline and may be a read error. J is TRBJ1-3 and V is TRBV5-4; 11 nucleotides agree with TRBD1. The CDR3 has 16 residues. Germline V gives CDR1 SGHNT, CDR2 YYREEE (reference sequence). CDR3 sequence: CASRRTGGPTGSTIYF. In nucleotides, the CDR3 is TGTGCCAGCAGACGGACAGGGGGCCCCACTGGAAGCACCATATATTTT.

The chain uses TRBV29-1 and TRBJ2-5; 9 nucleotides match TRBD2. Unmatched junction bases numbered 3, after V lost 3 bases and J lost 1 base. The CDR3 spans 14 residues. Germline V lookup: CDR1 SQVTM, CDR2 ANQGSEA. In DNA, the CDR3 is TGCAGCGTTGACGTAGCGGGGGTCCAAGAGACCCAGTACTTC. Its protein product is CSVDVAGVQETQYF.

V is TRBV11-2 and J is TRBJ2-7; possible D gene TRBD2, 6 bases. The length of the CDR3 is 15 residues. V was pared by 1 base and J by 2 bases, with 12 bases between. The germline V gene encodes CDR1 SGHAT and CDR2 FQNNGV. CDR3 amino acids: CASSLVGGGAYEQYF. Here the CDR3 DNA reads TGTGCCAGCAGCTTAGTGGGGGGTGGCGCCTACGAGCAGTACTTC. The entire variable domain, with the rest obtained from reference TRBV11-2 and TRBJ2-7, is as follows: EAGVAQSPRYKIIEKRQSVAFWCNPISGHATLYWYQQILGQGPKLLIQFQNNGVVDDSQLPKDRFSAERLKGVDSTLKIQPAKLEDSAVYLCASSLVGGGAYEQYFGPGTRLTVT.

The chain is built from TRBV11-2 and TRBJ1-1, with D hard to call. The CDR3 length is 14 residues. With 1 base removed from V and 5 bases from J, the gap between germline ends came to 11 bases. The V gene's germline CDR1 is SGHAT and CDR2 FQNNGV. The DNA for the CDR3 is TGTGCCAGCAGCTTAGGGGCATTGGGAACTGAAGCTTTCTTT. It specifies CASSLGALGTEAFF.

V gene TRBV28 combines with J gene TRBJ1-2, with D tentatively TRBD1 (6 bases). Trimming took 8 bases from V and 8 from J, leaving 18 bases between them. Germline CDR1 and CDR2: MDHEN and SYDVKM. The CDR3 sequence is 13 residues long. CDR3 sequence (DNA): TGTGCCAGCTCCTATGGGGGGACACCCGGCTACACCTTC. It yields the protein CASSYGGTPGYTF.

The V and J genes are TRBV2 and TRBJ2-6; maybe TRBD1 (7 bases). Germline CDR1 reads SNHLY; CDR2 reads FYNNEI. Trimming cost V 6 bases and J 2 bases, with 17 bases left between them. The CDR3 length is 17 residues. CDR3 in DNA: TGTGCCAGCAGCCTCGGAGGAGGGGGCACTGGGGCCAACGTCCTGACTTTC. Amino acid sequence: CASSLGGGGTGANVLTF.

V usage is TRBV7-6 and J usage is TRBJ2-3, with unresolved D. The ends were cut back, 5 bases at V and 4 bases at J, with 7 bases in the middle. In germline, CDR1 is SGHVS, CDR2 FNYEAQ. The CDR3 runs to 12 residues. The CDR3 loop reads CASSLDSDTQYF. DNA for the CDR3: TGTGCCAGCAGCCTAGACTCAGATACGCAGTATTTT.

The genes are TRBV7-9 and TRBJ2-7; 10 nucleotides line up with TRBD1. CDR3 size: 14 residues. Germline V gene sequence: CDR1 SEHNR, CDR2 FQNEAQ (reference sequence). The V segment lost 5 bases and the J segment 5 bases; nucleotides outside the gene matches: 6. The CDR3 loop reads CASSPRDRGHEQYF. In DNA form, the CDR3 reads TGTGCCAGCAGCCCCCGGGACAGGGGCCACGAGCAGTACTTC.

The chain employs TRBV19 and TRBJ1-2; the D gene is possibly TRBD1 (6 bases). The CDR3 totals 15 residues. Trimming stripped 8 bases from V and 6 bases from J, with 22 bases between. CDR1 LNHDA and CDR2 SQIVND come from the germline V gene (reference sequence). The CDR3 nucleotides read TGTGCCAGTGGGACACACAGGGTCAAGGGTGATGGCTACACCTTC. Translating gives CASGTHRVKGDGYTF.

The chain is built from TRBV6-6 and TRBJ1-2; perhaps TRBD1 as D (6 bases). Germline loops: CDR1 MNHNY, CDR2 SVGAGI (reference sequence). V was shortened by 7 bases and J by 7 bases, with 16 bases between the two germline ends. The CDR3 is 13 amino acids. The CDR3 reads CASNPGGLSGYTF. In DNA form, the CDR3 reads TGTGCCAGCAACCCGGGGGGCTTGTCTGGCTACACCTTC.

V usage is TRBV28 and J usage is TRBJ1-2, with D hard to call. CDR1 is MDHEN, CDR2 SYDVKM, per germline. V was clipped by 4 bases and J by 4 bases, with 13 bases between them. This CDR3 has 14 residues. The CDR3 DNA is TGTGCCAGCAGTTCGAACGGGGAGATCTATGGCTACACCTTC. It specifies CASSSNGEIYGYTF.

This chain links TRBV7-6 with TRBJ1-1, with a weak D call TRBD1 (5 bases). CDR3 size: 13 residues. The germline V gene has CDR1 SGHVS and CDR2 FNYEAQ. The V gene lost 6 bases and the J gene lost 0 bases, with 8 bases spanning the gap. In DNA, the CDR3 is TGTGCCAGCAGACGGGGCCTGAACACTGAAGCTTTCTTT. Its protein product is CASRRGLNTEAFF.

The chain is built from TRBV5-1 and TRBJ2-7; a weak D match, TRBD1 (5 bases). Germline assignment: CDR1 SGHRS and CDR2 YFSETQ. This CDR3 region has 15 residues. V gave up 0 bases and J gave up 0 bases, with 10 bases separating them. The CDR3 is CASSLGQTSSYEQYF. CDR3 coding DNA: TGCGCCAGCAGCTTGGGACAGACGAGCTCCTACGAGCAGTACTTC.

The V gene is TRBV7-6, the J gene TRBJ1-2; 11 nucleotides line up with TRBD1. The CDR3 is 18 amino acids. The germline gives CDR1 SGHVS, CDR2 FNYEAQ. J lost 1 base, V lost 5 bases, and 12 bases had no gene match. The CDR3 loop reads CASSPDGTGGENNYGYTF. Written as DNA, the CDR3 is TGTGCCAGCAGCCCCGACGGGACAGGGGGAGAGAATAACTATGGCTACACCTTC.

The V call is TRBV18, the J call TRBJ2-5; 7 bases fit TRBD1. The junction had 5 bases not matched to a gene; V was cut back by 3 bases and J by 4 bases. Germline assignment: CDR1 KGHSH and CDR2 LQKENI. There are 14 residues in the CDR3. The CDR3 coding sequence is TGTGCCAGCTCACCCCAGACAGGGCGAGAGACCCAGTACTTC. Translating it yields CASSPQTGRETQYF.

The rearrangement uses TRBV7-3 and TRBJ2-5, with a possible D match to TRBD2 (5 bases). Germline V gene data show CDR1 as SGHTA and CDR2 as FQGTGA. V was pared by 8 bases and J by 3 bases, with 13 bases between. The CDR3 is 13 amino acids. CDR3 in amino acids: CASGRTGKETQYF. The CDR3 DNA is TGTGCCAGCGGACGAACGGGGAAAGAGACCCAGTACTTC.

The chain joins TRBV15 to TRBJ1-1, with D possibly matching TRBD1 (6 bases). The CDR3 totals 13 residues. V lost 3 bases, J lost 7 bases, and 12 bases lay in between. Germline loops: CDR1 LNHNV, CDR2 YYDKDF (reference sequence). This chain's CDR3 is CATSRLQGGEAFF. The CDR3, as DNA: TGTGCCACCAGCAGGTTACAGGGAGGTGAAGCTTTCTTT.